This T cell receptor (beta chain) emerged from a study of blood T cell repertoires in COVID-19. Study background: T cells, B-cell-depleted T cells, or PBMCs provided the cDNA or gDNA that served as material.

The ends lost 7 bases at V and 8 bases at J; junction bases unmatched: 13. This CDR3 spans 15 amino acids. The germline CDR1 and CDR2 sequences are MNHEY and SVGAGI. Only in-frame clones appear in the TCRdb table, and some are missing; sequencing was by immunoSEQ multiplex PCR. Among approximately 300,000 clones listed, 80% to 90% were seen once. This receptor was taken from a young woman who had recovered from COVID-19. Sequenced input: PBMCs or T cells enriched from blood (not recorded which). This chain uses TRBV6-5 with TRBJ2-1, with TRBD2 identical over 8 bases. The CDR3 spells CASITAAGGFHEQFF. The CDR3 DNA reads TGTGCCAGCATCACGGCTGCGGGAGGATTCCATGAGCAGTTCTTC.